Sequencing of this T cell receptor (beta chain) was carried out in a study of T cell repertoires in cytomegalovirus infection. Whole-study context: It can be stated that public TCR beta signatures indicated CMV infection as well as a matching HLA type.

Study-wide findings and caveats: Across the ex vivo response, the dominant clonotypes were HLA-C-restricted CMV-specific TCR beta clonotypes.

A few counts support this clonotype. Its antigen remains unknown. TCRdb re-called the reads through MiXCR, storing one row per CDR3 protein. Of approximately 910,000 distinct CDR3 sequences listed, approximately 33% were seen once; the top ten hold 13%. The material was cultured CD8+ T cells from PBMCs, obtained from culture after CMV antigen stimulation. This TCR derives from a human donor in good health (CMV status not recorded). Some clones in this sample may be carry-over from other donors' samples.

The CDR3 nucleotides read TGTGCCAGTAGTATAGTGGGGACAGAGCACGAGCAGTACTTC. It is translated as CASSIVGTEHEQYF. This chain links TRBV19 with TRBJ2-7; 7 bases are shared with TRBD1. The CDR3 totals 14 residues. The V gene end was trimmed by 1 base and the J gene end by 5 bases; junction bases not matched to a gene: 5. Germline lookup yields CDR1 LNHDA and CDR2 SQIVND (reference sequence).